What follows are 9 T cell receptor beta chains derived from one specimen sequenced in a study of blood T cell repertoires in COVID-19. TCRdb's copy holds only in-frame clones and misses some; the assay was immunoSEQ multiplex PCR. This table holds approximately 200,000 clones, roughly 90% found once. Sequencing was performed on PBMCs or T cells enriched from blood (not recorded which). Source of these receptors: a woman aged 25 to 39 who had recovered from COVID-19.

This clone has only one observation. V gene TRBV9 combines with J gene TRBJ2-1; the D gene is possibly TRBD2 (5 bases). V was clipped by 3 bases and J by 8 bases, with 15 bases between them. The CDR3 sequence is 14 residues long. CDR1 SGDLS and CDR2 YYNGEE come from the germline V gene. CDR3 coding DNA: TGTGCCAGCAGCGGGACTCCTCCCAAGTATGAGCAGTTCTTC. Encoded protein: CASSGTPPKYEQFF.

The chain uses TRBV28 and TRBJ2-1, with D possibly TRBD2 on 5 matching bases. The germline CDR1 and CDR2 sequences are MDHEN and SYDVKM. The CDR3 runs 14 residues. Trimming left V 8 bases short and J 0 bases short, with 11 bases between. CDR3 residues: CASRSGSSYNEQFF. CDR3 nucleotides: TGTGCCAGCCGCTCGGGAAGCTCCTACAATGAGCAGTTCTTC.

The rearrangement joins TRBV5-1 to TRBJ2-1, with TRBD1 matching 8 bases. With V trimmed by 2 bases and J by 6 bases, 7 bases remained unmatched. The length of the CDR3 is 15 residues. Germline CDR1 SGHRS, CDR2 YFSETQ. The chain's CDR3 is CASSFQDRDFNEQFF. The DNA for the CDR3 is TGCGCCAGCAGCTTCCAGGACAGGGATTTCAATGAGCAGTTCTTC.

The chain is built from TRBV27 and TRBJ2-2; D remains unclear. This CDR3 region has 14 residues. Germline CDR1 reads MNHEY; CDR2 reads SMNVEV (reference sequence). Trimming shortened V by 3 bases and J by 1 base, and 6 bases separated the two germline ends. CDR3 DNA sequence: TGTGCCAGCAGTTTCCCAGGGAACACCGGGGAGCTGTTTTTT. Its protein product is CASSFPGNTGELFF.

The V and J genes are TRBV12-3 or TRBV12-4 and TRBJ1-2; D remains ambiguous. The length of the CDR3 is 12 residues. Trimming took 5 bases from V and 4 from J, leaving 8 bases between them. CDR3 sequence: CASSAYSYGYTF. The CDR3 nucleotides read TGTGCCAGCAGTGCCTACAGCTATGGCTACACCTTC.

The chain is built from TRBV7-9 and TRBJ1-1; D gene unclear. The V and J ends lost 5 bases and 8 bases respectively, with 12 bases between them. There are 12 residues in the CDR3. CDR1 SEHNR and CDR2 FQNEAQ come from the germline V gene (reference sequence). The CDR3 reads CASSAPTPEAFF. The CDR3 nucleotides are TGTGCCAGCAGCGCCCCTACCCCGGAAGCTTTCTTT.

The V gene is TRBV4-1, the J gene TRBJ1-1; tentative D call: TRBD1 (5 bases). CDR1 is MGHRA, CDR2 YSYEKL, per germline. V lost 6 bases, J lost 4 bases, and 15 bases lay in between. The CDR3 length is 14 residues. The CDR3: CASRIRGEGTEAFF. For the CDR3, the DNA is TGCGCCAGCAGAATCCGGGGGGAGGGCACTGAAGCTTTCTTT.

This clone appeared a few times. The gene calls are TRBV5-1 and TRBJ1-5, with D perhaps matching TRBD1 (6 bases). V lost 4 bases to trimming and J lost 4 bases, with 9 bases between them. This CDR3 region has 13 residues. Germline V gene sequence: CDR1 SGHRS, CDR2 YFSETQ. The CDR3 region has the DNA TGCGCCAGCAGCCCGGGACAAAATCAGCCCCAGCATTTT. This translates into CASSPGQNQPQHF.

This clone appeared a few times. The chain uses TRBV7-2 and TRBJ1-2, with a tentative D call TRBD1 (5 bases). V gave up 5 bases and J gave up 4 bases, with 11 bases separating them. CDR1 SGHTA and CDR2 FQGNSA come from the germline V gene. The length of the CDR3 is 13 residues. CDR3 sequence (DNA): TGTGCCAGCAGCGCGACAGTGCGCTATGGCTACACCTTC. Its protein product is CASSATVRYGYTF.